Listed here are 28 T cell receptor beta chains from one sample, sequenced in a study of long-term antiretroviral therapy in people with HIV. The libraries were made with immunoSEQ v3.0 at survey level. The repertoire was sequenced with immunoSEQ multiplex PCR; TCRdb's copy has only in-frame clones and lacks some. The table includes about 18,000 clones, 80% to 90% detected once. The sample consisted of unsorted PBMCs, taken 0.6 years after starting antiretroviral therapy. The receptors come from a woman aged 18 to 35 with HIV.

The rearrangement links TRBV6-5 to TRBJ2-7, with TRBD2 identical over 7 bases. Trimming took 2 bases from V and 7 from J; bases not matched to a gene: 11. This CDR3 spans 15 amino acids. Looked up from germline, CDR1 is MNHEY and CDR2 is SVGAGI. The CDR3, as DNA: TGTGCCAGCAGTTACGGGGTGGGGGGGTCTGGAGAGCAGTACTTC. It is translated as CASSYGVGGSGEQYF.

The chain carries TRBV20-1 and TRBJ1-2; no firm D call. Germline CDR1 is DFQATT and CDR2 is SNEGSKA (reference sequence). This CDR3 comprises 11 residues. Trimming stripped 8 bases from V and 4 bases from J, with 11 bases between. CDR3: CSTRRPYGYTF. The CDR3 nucleotides read TGCAGTACCCGCCGGCCCTATGGCTACACCTTC.

The chain has TRBV18 and TRBJ2-3, with 12 bases lining up with TRBD1. Germline V gives CDR1 KGHSH, CDR2 LQKENI. This CDR3 spans 16 amino acids. J gave up 5 bases and V 4 bases, and 7 bases lay outside the gene matches. The CDR3 region has the DNA TGTGCCAGCTCACTAAGGGACAGGGGGCGGCTAGATACGCAGTATTTT. Translation: CASSLRDRGRLDTQYF. The full variable domain, in which reference TRBV18 and TRBJ2-3 provide the parts outside the CDR3, is NAGVMQNPRHLVRRRGQEARLRCSPMKGHSHVYWYRQLPEEGLKFMVYLQKENIIDESGMPKERFSAEFPKEGPSILRIQQVVRGDSAAYFCASSLRDRGRLDTQYFGPGTRLTVL.

The chain couples TRBV25-1 to TRBJ1-1; no reliable D call. Germline lookup yields CDR1 MGHDK and CDR2 SYGVNS. CDR3 length equals 12 residues. With 5 bases removed from V and 8 bases from J, the gap between germline ends came to 12 bases. As DNA, the CDR3 is TGTGCCAGCAGTAAAAGTTTTCTCGAAGCTTTCTTT. Amino acids: CASSKSFLEAFF.

V gene TRBV7-2 combines with J gene TRBJ1-4, with no clear D. Germline V gene lookup returns CDR1 SGHTA and CDR2 FQGNSA. The CDR3 spans 13 residues. V was pared by 5 bases and J by 3 bases, with 7 bases between. The CDR3 DNA reads as TGTGCCAGCAGCCAACGGGCTAATGAAAAACTGTTTTTT. This encodes CASSQRANEKLFF.

The CDR3 DNA sequence: TGTGCCAGCAGACCCCGGGGGGTCAGTTCACCCCTCCACTTT. Translated, it gives CASRPRGVSSPLHF. The V and J genes are TRBV6-5 and TRBJ1-6; a possible D gene is TRBD1 (5 bases). The CDR3 totals 14 residues. The V end was cut by 6 bases, the J end by 9 bases, with 15 bases between. Germline V gene sequence: CDR1 MNHEY, CDR2 SVGAGI.

V gene TRBV11-1 combines with J gene TRBJ2-2; 7 bases match TRBD1. The CDR3 totals 14 residues. V was clipped by 5 bases and J by 7 bases; unmatched bases: 7. Germline CDR1 reads SGHAT; CDR2 reads FQDESV (reference sequence). The CDR3: CASSQNRGGGELFF. The DNA for the CDR3 is TGTGCCAGCAGCCAAAACAGGGGTGGCGGGGAGCTGTTTTTT.

The CDR3 here is CASSRRDGWDIQYF. CDR3 in DNA: TGTGCCAGCAGCCGCCGGGACGGGTGGGACATTCAGTACTTC. This chain connects TRBV7-9 to TRBJ2-4; TRBD1 or TRBD2 may be the D gene (5 bases each). This CDR3 contains 14 residues. With 5 bases removed from V and 8 bases from J, the gap between germline ends came to 16 bases. CDR1 and CDR2 from the germline V gene are SEHNR and FQNEAQ (reference sequence).

The chain links TRBV7-9 to TRBJ1-1; 9 positions match TRBD1. Germline loops: CDR1 SEHNR, CDR2 FQNEAQ (reference sequence). The V and J ends lost 5 bases and 7 bases, in that order; junction bases with no gene match: 17. The CDR3 consists of 17 residues. The CDR3 protein is CASSRTTTSPGQGEAFF. The DNA of the CDR3 is TGTGCCAGCAGCCGTACTACCACCTCACCGGGACAGGGTGAAGCTTTCTTT.

V usage is TRBV7-2 and J usage is TRBJ2-3; D is uncertain. The ends were cut back, 6 bases at V and 2 bases at J, with 12 bases in the middle. In germline, CDR1 is SGHTA, CDR2 FQGNSA. CDR3 size: 14 residues. DNA for the CDR3: TGTGCCAGCAGACAGATGAAACTCACAGATACGCAGTATTTT. Its protein is CASRQMKLTDTQYF.

This rearrangement joins TRBV6-6 to TRBJ1-1; D is ambiguous. The CDR3 spans 13 residues. The germline CDR1 and CDR2 sequences are MNHNY and SVGAGI (reference sequence). V gave up 7 bases and J gave up 5 bases, with 14 bases separating them. The CDR3 is CASTPLGKTEAFF. CDR3 nucleotide sequence: TGTGCCAGCACCCCCCTAGGAAAGACTGAAGCTTTCTTT.

This chain links TRBV10-1 with TRBJ2-5; unclear D gene. Germline-derived CDR1 and CDR2 are WNHNN and SYGVQD (reference sequence). The CDR3 loop spans 13 amino acids. Trimming removed 2 bases from V and 3 bases from J, with 7 bases in between. The CDR3 region has the DNA TGCGCCAGCAGTGAGCAGGACGAAGAGACCCAGTACTTC. It yields the protein CASSEQDEETQYF.

By proportion, this clone is medium-sized. The V gene is TRBV27, the J gene TRBJ1-2; tentative D call: TRBD1 (5 bases). From germline, CDR1 is MNHEY and CDR2 SMNVEV (reference sequence). This CDR3 has 14 amino acids. Trimming took off 2 bases at V and 4 bases at J, with 11 bases between the two ends. CDR3 sequence reads: CASSLNPGIYGYTF. The CDR3 DNA reads TGTGCCAGCAGTTTAAACCCAGGGATCTATGGCTACACCTTC.

This clone was detected a few times. The chain uses TRBV6-1 and TRBJ1-5; tentative D call: TRBD1 (5 bases). Trimming removed 11 bases from V and 5 bases from J, with 16 bases in between. CDR1 and CDR2 (germline): MNHNS, SASEGT. CDR3 length: 13 amino acids. CDR3 bases: TGTGCCGTCCAAACAGGACCGGATCAGCCCCAGCATTTT. It encodes CAVQTGPDQPQHF.

This chain links TRBV28 with TRBJ1-4, with D unresolved. The V end lost 5 bases, the J end lost 5 bases, and 15 bases lay between the germline ends. The CDR3 length is 15 residues. CDR1 and CDR2 (germline): MDHEN, SYDVKM. The CDR3 nucleotides are TGTGCCAGCAGTCTGGTGAGGCGGGCAAATGAAAAACTGTTTTTT. It translates to CASSLVRRANEKLFF.

V usage is TRBV5-1 and J usage is TRBJ1-1; D gene unclear. Germline V lookup: CDR1 SGHRS, CDR2 YFSETQ. The CDR3 loop spans 14 amino acids. V lost 0 bases to trimming and J lost 5 bases, with 11 bases between them. Here the CDR3 DNA reads TGCGCCAGCAGCTTGGCCCATCGGGGAACTGAAGCTTTCTTT. Protein product: CASSLAHRGTEAFF.

The chain uses TRBV18 and TRBJ1-2; 12 bases align to TRBD1. Germline V gives CDR1 KGHSH, CDR2 LQKENI. The CDR3 totals 14 residues. V shed 4 bases, J shed 6 bases, and the junction held 3 bases outside the gene matches. CDR3: CASSLGTGGDGYTF. The CDR3 region has the DNA TGTGCCAGCTCACTCGGGACAGGGGGCGATGGCTACACCTTC. Using reference TRBV18 and TRBJ1-2 for the parts outside the CDR3, the full variable domain is NAGVMQNPRHLVRRRGQEARLRCSPMKGHSHVYWYRQLPEEGLKFMVYLQKENIIDESGMPKERFSAEFPKEGPSILRIQQVVRGDSAAYFCASSLGTGGDGYTFGSGTRLTVV.

The gene calls are TRBV29-1 and TRBJ1-1, with D maybe TRBD1 (5 bases). Trimming removed 8 bases from V and 0 bases from J, with 10 bases in between. Looked up from germline, CDR1 is SQVTM and CDR2 is ANQGSEA. The CDR3 contains 12 residues. Here the CDR3 DNA reads TGCAGCCCCAGGGTGGTGAACACTGAAGCTTTCTTT. Translating gives CSPRVVNTEAFF.

The chain uses TRBV7-4 and TRBJ1-3; TRBD1 matches 9 bases. The CDR3 contains 18 residues. Germline lookup yields CDR1 SGHVT and CDR2 SQSDAQ. V lost 6 bases to trimming and J lost 0 bases; unmatched junction nucleotides: 12. CDR3 in amino acids: CASSLIRDRAISGNTIYF. In DNA form, the CDR3 reads TGTGCCAGCAGTTTGATCCGGGACAGGGCCATCTCTGGAAACACCATATATTTT.

V is TRBV4-1 and J is TRBJ2-1; perhaps TRBD1 as D (6 bases). With 1 base removed from V and 7 bases from J, the gap between germline ends came to 8 bases. The CDR3 is 13 amino acids. Germline V gene sequence: CDR1 MGHRA, CDR2 YSYEKL. CDR3 protein: CASSQGRGNEQFF. The CDR3 coding sequence is TGCGCCAGCAGCCAAGGTAGGGGGAATGAGCAGTTCTTC.

This chain joins TRBV6-5 and TRBJ2-5; D remains ambiguous. V was trimmed by 0 bases and J by 4 bases, leaving 9 bases between them. The CDR3 loop spans 14 amino acids. The V gene's germline CDR1 is MNHEY and CDR2 SVGAGI. CDR3 nucleotide sequence: TGTGCCAGCAGTTACTCACCCCGGGCAGAGACCCAGTACTTC. It encodes CASSYSPRAETQYF.

The rearrangement joins TRBV4-2 to TRBJ2-1, with 9 bases lining up with TRBD2. CDR3 length equals 17 residues. J lost 8 bases, V lost 1 base, and 12 bases had no gene match. The germline gives CDR1 LGHNA, CDR2 YNFKEQ. CDR3 DNA sequence: TGTGCCAGCAGCCAAGGGGGGGCGGGAGGGCCGGGGGATGAGCAGTTCTTC. This codes for CASSQGGAGGPGDEQFF.

This chain uses TRBV5-1 with TRBJ2-1, with 9 nucleotides matching TRBD1. CDR3 length equals 15 residues. CDR1 is SGHRS and CDR2 is YFSETQ in the germline V gene. J gave up 2 bases and V 4 bases, and 4 bases lay outside the gene matches. The CDR3: CASSTHRGPYNEQFF. CDR3 sequence (DNA): TGCGCCAGCAGCACCCACAGGGGGCCCTACAATGAGCAGTTCTTC.

V gene TRBV12-2 combines with J gene TRBJ2-2. TRBV12-2 is labeled a pseudogene. The CDR3 contains 17 residues. CDR3 sequence: CASRSHPYYRPEGGLFF. CDR3 nucleotides: TGTGCAAGTCGCTCGCATCCCTACTACAGGCCCGAGGGTGGGCTGTTTTTT.

V and J are TRBV6-1 and TRBJ1-2; a possible D gene is TRBD1 (5 bases). This CDR3 has 15 residues. V was shortened by 2 bases and J by 7 bases, with 17 bases between the two germline ends. Germline CDR1 reads MNHNS; CDR2 reads SASEGT. This CDR3 reads CASSENWDYSGGYTF. Here the CDR3 DNA reads TGTGCCAGCAGTGAAAATTGGGACTATTCAGGTGGCTACACCTTC.

CDR3 bases: TGTGCCAGCAGTGGTTGGGAGGGAACTGAAAAACTGTTTTTT. Protein sequence: CASSGWEGTEKLFF. The chain joins TRBV2 to TRBJ1-4; D remains ambiguous. The CDR3 is made up of 14 amino acids. CDR1 SNHLY and CDR2 FYNNEI come from the germline V gene. Between the trimmed V and J ends, which lost 4 bases and 7 bases, there was a span of 13 bases.

The chain has TRBV18 and TRBJ1-1; perhaps TRBD1 as D (5 bases). Germline CDR1 reads KGHSH; CDR2 reads LQKENI. Trimming left V 3 bases short and J 5 bases short, with 16 bases between. The CDR3 runs to 15 residues. CDR3 coding DNA: TGTGCCAGCTCACCGTGGACACCTGAGGGGACTGAAGCTTTCTTT. Translating gives CASSPWTPEGTEAFF.

Points on this clone: At one of its ends the junction is not consistent with the germline gene, which may arise from a read error. The J gene is TRBJ2-2, the V gene TRBV27, with 7 bases fitting TRBD1. Germline V gene sequence: CDR1 MNHEY, CDR2 SMNVEV (reference sequence). The CDR3 has 18 residues. CDR3 region: CASSLFPITGVPTRELFF. For the CDR3, the DNA is TGTGCCAGCAGTTTATTCCCCATAACAGGGGTCCCCACCCGGGAGCTGTTTTTT.